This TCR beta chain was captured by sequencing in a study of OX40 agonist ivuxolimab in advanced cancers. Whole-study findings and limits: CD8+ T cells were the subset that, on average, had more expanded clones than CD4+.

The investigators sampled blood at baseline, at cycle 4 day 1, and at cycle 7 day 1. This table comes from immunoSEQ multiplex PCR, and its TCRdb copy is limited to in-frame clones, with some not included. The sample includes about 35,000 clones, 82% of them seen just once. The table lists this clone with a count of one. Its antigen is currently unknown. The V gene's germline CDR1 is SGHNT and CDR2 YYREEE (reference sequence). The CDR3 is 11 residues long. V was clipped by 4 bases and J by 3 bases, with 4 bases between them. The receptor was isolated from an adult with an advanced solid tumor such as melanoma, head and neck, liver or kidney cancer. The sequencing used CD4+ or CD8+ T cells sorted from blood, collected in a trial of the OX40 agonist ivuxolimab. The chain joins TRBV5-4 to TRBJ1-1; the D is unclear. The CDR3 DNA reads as TGTGCCAGCAGCGGAGACACTGAAGCTTTCTTT. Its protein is CASSGDTEAFF.